This record concerns one T cell receptor (beta chain) sequence. The assay was immunoSEQ multiplex PCR, and TCRdb's table has in-frame clones only and misses some. The sample records 300,000 to 400,000 clones, roughly nine tenths being singletons. Germline CDR1 reads SNHLY; CDR2 reads FYNNEI. The CDR3 is made up of 15 amino acids. Between the trimmed V and J ends, which lost 4 bases and 0 bases, there was a span of 12 bases. This specimen belongs to a study of blood T cell repertoires in COVID-19. This receptor was identified in a man aged 55 to 70 who had recovered from COVID-19. This chain connects TRBV2 to TRBJ1-1, with unresolved D. The specimen sequenced was PBMCs or T cells enriched from blood (not recorded which). The DNA for the CDR3 is TGTGCCAGCAGTGTGAACAGCCTAATGAACACTGAAGCTTTCTTT. The encoded protein is CASSVNSLMNTEAFF.